What follows are 20 T cell receptor beta chains derived from one specimen sequenced in a study of identical twins listed by TCRdb under 2016. The library was generated by 5' RACE. The sequencer was an Illumina HiSeq 2000. TCRdb handled the public reads itself, with Q25 trimming in fastp and clone calling in MiXCR, and kept productive beta chains. Each CDR3 protein appears once, grouped with its most common genes and DNA. The sample contains 1.5 million to 2 million distinct CDR3 sequences, under 35% of them found a single time. The biggest ten clones account for more than 0.25% of the sample. Sequenced: cord blood. Receptors were obtained from a newborn girl in good health.

This clonotype was seen a few times. This chain joins TRBV20-1 and TRBJ2-1, with D possibly being TRBD2 (7 bases). Germline CDR1 DFQATT, CDR2 SNEGSKA (reference sequence). CDR3 size: 14 residues. V was cut by 5 bases and J by 3 bases, with 14 bases left in between. CDR3 loop: CSAGRGGVYNEQFF. As DNA, the CDR3 is TGCAGTGCTGGGAGGGGGGGCGTCTACAATGAGCAGTTCTTC.

This clonotype was observed at least ten times. The chain combines TRBV6-5 with TRBJ1-2; D remains unclear. V lost 5 bases, J lost 4 bases, and 11 bases lay in between. The CDR3 spans 13 residues. Per germline, CDR1 MNHEY and CDR2 SVGAGI. CDR3 protein: CASSARPRYGYTF. The CDR3 DNA is TGTGCCAGCAGTGCTCGACCCCGCTATGGCTACACCTTC.

In this sample, this clonotype turned up a few times. The chain carries TRBV6-6 and TRBJ1-2; D remains ambiguous. V was shortened by 8 bases and J by 4 bases, with 5 bases between the two germline ends. Germline V gene lookup returns CDR1 MNHNY and CDR2 SVGAGI (reference sequence). This CDR3 comprises 10 residues. The CDR3 here is CASEFYGYTF. CDR3 nucleotide sequence: TGTGCCAGCGAGTTCTATGGCTACACCTTC.

The rearrangement uses TRBV20-1 and TRBJ1-4, with D hard to call. The germline gives CDR1 DFQATT, CDR2 SNEGSKA (reference sequence). V lost 6 bases, J lost 3 bases, and 11 bases lay in between. CDR3 length: 13 amino acids. CDR3 in amino acids: CSAQRGSNEKLFF. The CDR3 region has the DNA TGCAGTGCCCAGCGAGGTTCTAATGAAAAACTGTTTTTT.

The DNA for the CDR3 is TGCAGTGCTAGACAGCCTTTTTCCTACAATGAGCAGTTCTTC. Its translation: CSARQPFSYNEQFF. This rearrangement joins TRBV20-1 to TRBJ2-1; unclear D gene. Germline V lookup: CDR1 DFQATT, CDR2 SNEGSKA (reference sequence). Trimming left V 2 bases short and J 1 base short, with 9 bases between. The CDR3 runs to 14 residues.

This clonotype was recorded at least ten times. The chain has TRBV28 and TRBJ2-7; 9 bases are shared with TRBD1. The J segment lost 5 bases and the V segment lost 4 bases, leaving 6 bases of the junction unmatched. In germline, CDR1 is MDHEN, CDR2 SYDVKM. The CDR3 has 14 amino acids. The CDR3 DNA is TGTGCCAGCAGTTGGAGACAGGGGGTACACGAGCAGTACTTC. This translates into CASSWRQGVHEQYF. Looking up the rest from reference TRBV28 and TRBJ2-7 gives the full variable domain: DVKVTQSSRYLVKRTGEKVFLECVQDMDHENMFWYRQDPGLGLRLIYFSYDVKMKEKGDIPEGYSVSREKKERFSLILESASTNQTSMYLCASSWRQGVHEQYFGPGTRLTVT.

The sample holds a few counts of this clonotype. CDR3 residues: CASSFRQLNEKLFF. The CDR3 DNA reads as TGTGCCAGCAGCTTCCGACAGCTTAATGAAAAACTGTTTTTT. The gene calls are TRBV5-6 and TRBJ1-4; a possible D gene is TRBD1 (5 bases). The V gene's germline CDR1 is SGHDT and CDR2 YYEEEE. This CDR3 contains 14 residues. Trimming removed 2 bases from V and 4 bases from J, with 9 bases in between.

This clonotype was seen at least ten times. CDR3 protein: CSGTGGTDTQYF. CDR3 in DNA: TGCAGTGGGACAGGGGGCACAGATACGCAGTATTTT. The chain recombines TRBV20-1 with TRBJ2-3; 9 bases agree with TRBD1. The CDR3 consists of 12 residues. Looked up from germline, CDR1 is DFQATT and CDR2 is SNEGSKA (reference sequence). V shed 7 bases and J 1 base; nucleotides not matched to a gene: 0.

The gene calls are TRBV7-2 and TRBJ2-1; a weak D match, TRBD2 (5 bases). The end of the DNA is better explained by TRBJ2-7, so the J call may be wrong. The CDR3 has 20 residues. Germline CDR1 and CDR2: SGHTA and FQGNSA. The CDR3 reads CASSPLFRERSFIYYNEQYF. The CDR3 DNA reads TGTGCCAGCAGCCCCCTTTTTCGGGAACGTAGTTTTATATACTACAATGAGCAGTACTTC.

In DNA form, the CDR3 reads TGTGCCAGCAGCCCAACGCAGGGCCCCAGACAGGTCTCCGAGCAGTACTTC. Its protein product is CASSPTQGPRQVSEQYF. The V gene is TRBV3-1, the J gene TRBJ2-7, with a possible D match to TRBD1 (6 bases). Germline assignment: CDR1 LGHDT and CDR2 YNNKEL (reference sequence). The CDR3 runs 17 residues. Trimming shortened V by 4 bases and J by 6 bases, and 25 bases separated the two germline ends.

This clonotype appeared a few times. V gene TRBV20-1 combines with J gene TRBJ2-3; 11 nucleotides match TRBD2. The J segment lost 2 bases and the V segment lost 3 bases, leaving 10 bases of the junction unmatched. The CDR3 totals 17 residues. Germline loops: CDR1 DFQATT, CDR2 SNEGSKA (reference sequence). The CDR3: CSARPSGRLSDTDTQYF. CDR3 DNA sequence: TGCAGTGCTAGGCCTAGCGGGAGGCTCTCGGACACAGATACGCAGTATTTT.

This clonotype showed up just a few times. The chain combines TRBV5-1 with TRBJ2-5; D could derive from TRBD1 or TRBD2 (5 bases each). Germline loops: CDR1 SGHRS, CDR2 YFSETQ. CDR3 length: 16 residues. Trimming removed 5 bases at V and 0 bases at J, with 17 bases between. In DNA form, the CDR3 reads TGCGCCAGCAGTCCGGGGCATCAGGCGTACCAAGAGACCCAGTACTTC. It is translated as CASSPGHQAYQETQYF.

This clonotype was observed a few times. DNA of the CDR3: TGTGCCAGCACCAAAGCGGGGGCGAACACAGATACGCAGTATTTT. Translation: CASTKAGANTDTQYF. The chain has TRBV28 and TRBJ2-3; 8 nucleotides align to TRBD2. The CDR3 runs to 15 residues. The germline V gene has CDR1 MDHEN and CDR2 SYDVKM. V dropped 7 bases and J dropped 2; count of bases not matched to a gene: 8.

This clonotype occurred a few times. The J gene is TRBJ1-2, the V gene TRBV29-1; 7 positions agree with TRBD1. This CDR3 region has 12 residues. V shed 3 bases and J 8 bases; nucleotides not matched to a gene: 6. CDR1 SQVTM and CDR2 ANQGSEA come from the germline V gene. The CDR3 nucleotides are TGCAGCGTTGATAACAGGGGAGGAGGCTACACCTTC. It codes for CSVDNRGGGYTF. Full variable domain (outside the CDR3, taken from reference TRBV29-1 and TRBJ1-2): SAVISQKPSRDICQRGTSLTIQCQVDSQVTMMFWYRQQPGQSLTLIATANQGSEATYESGFVIDKFPISRPNLTFSTLTVSNMSPEDSSIYLCSVDNRGGGYTFGSGTRLTVV.

The chain couples TRBV24-1 to TRBJ2-5, with 10 bases lining up with TRBD2. The assigned J gene may be wrong: the sequence end matches TRBJ2-7 better. This CDR3 comprises 14 residues. The germline CDR1 and CDR2 sequences are KGHDR and SFDVKD. CDR3 protein: CASSGRTAPYEQYF. CDR3 sequence (DNA): TGTGCCAGTAGCGGGAGGACGGCCCCCTACGAGCAGTACTTC.

This chain links TRBV20-1 with TRBJ1-1; TRBD1 aligns across 9 bases. V trimming: 3 bases; J trimming: 5 bases; junction bases outside the gene matches: 10. CDR1 is DFQATT, CDR2 SNEGSKA, per germline (reference sequence). This CDR3 spans 15 amino acids. The CDR3 sequence is CSAREPGTGRTEAFF. As DNA, the CDR3 is TGCAGTGCTAGGGAGCCCGGGACAGGGAGGACTGAAGCTTTCTTT.

There are a few counts of this clonotype. The J gene is TRBJ2-5, the V gene TRBV12-3 or TRBV12-4; the D call may be TRBD1 or TRBD2 (5 bases each). With 3 bases removed from V and 11 bases from J, the gap between germline ends came to 13 bases. CDR3 length: 12 amino acids. The CDR3 region is CASSFMGVEQYF. In nucleotides, the CDR3 is TGTGCCAGCAGTTTTATGGGGGTTGAGCAGTACTTC.

This clonotype appeared a few times. The rearrangement joins TRBV4-1 to TRBJ1-3; D unclear. V was trimmed by 0 bases and J by 14 bases, leaving 8 bases between them. This CDR3 region has 11 residues. Germline V gene data show CDR1 as MGHRA and CDR2 as YSYEKL. CDR3 nucleotides: TGCGCCAGCAGCCAAGAGGGGTTGGTATATTTT. Translation gives CASSQEGLVYF.

As regards this clonotype: Compared with germline, one end of the junction differs, possibly owing to a read error. The J gene is TRBJ2-7, the V gene TRBV28; 8 bases align to TRBD2. Per the germline V gene, CDR1 is MDHEN and CDR2 is SYDVKM. This CDR3 is built from 15 residues. CDR3 residues: CASSLRRLALYERYF. The CDR3 DNA reads TGTGCCAGCAGTTTACGGCGACTAGCGCTCTACGAGCGGTACTTC.

The chain combines TRBV30 with TRBJ1-1; D unclear. The CDR3 runs 11 residues. Looked up from germline, CDR1 is GTSNPN and CDR2 is SVGIG (reference sequence). V gave up 3 bases and J gave up 6 bases, with 8 bases separating them. The CDR3 protein is CAWSFSSEAFF. CDR3 DNA sequence: TGTGCCTGGAGCTTTTCCTCTGAAGCTTTCTTT.